This T cell receptor (beta chain) stems from a study of cytomegalovirus exposure and HLA in healthy donors. The PCR made use of 60 Vbeta and 13 Jbeta primers. Assay: immunoSEQ multiplex PCR; the TCRdb copy retains only in-frame clones and omits some. The sample lists approximately 130,000 clones, 82% occurring once. Study outcomes and limitations: The study flagged some 180 TCR beta chains as cytomegalovirus-associated. A later analysis reportedly found that, within productive TCRs, an Asian-associated ancestry cluster had fewer N-insertions than the mean observed across the roughly 690 donors.

As to this clone: What it recognizes is unknown.

V shed 1 base and J 5 bases; nucleotides not matched to a gene: 4. The CDR3 totals 15 residues. Germline V lookup: CDR1 MNHEY, CDR2 SVGAGI. The V call is TRBV6-5, the J call TRBJ1-1, with TRBD1 matching over 10 bases. Specimen: PBMCs. This TCR was sampled from a woman aged 45-59 years in good health and CMV-seropositive. The CDR3 DNA reads TGTGCCAGCAGTTACTGGACAGGGGGTAGAACTGAAGCTTTCTTT. Amino acid sequence: CASSYWTGGRTEAFF.